The 10 T cell receptor beta chains listed next were all sequenced from one sample in a study of blood T cell repertoires in COVID-19. Method: immunoSEQ multiplex PCR; TCRdb's copy keeps in-frame clones and lacks some. The repertoire consists of approximately 150,000 clones, with roughly 78% occurring once and the leading ten covering around a fifth. The sequenced material came from PBMCs or T cells enriched from blood (not recorded which). All receptors derive from a woman in her seventies in a cohort exposed to, infected with or recovered from COVID-19 (not recorded which).

The chain has TRBV30 and TRBJ1-5; D is unclear. CDR3 length: 14 residues. The V end lost 1 base, the J end lost 4 bases, and 11 bases lay between the germline ends. CDR1 is GTSNPN, CDR2 SVGIG, per germline (reference sequence). The DNA of the CDR3 is TGTGCCTGGAGTGGAATCAGGTCAAATCAGCCCCAGCATTTT. It codes for CAWSGIRSNQPQHF.

This sequence joins TRBV7-2 and TRBJ2-1; TRBD1 aligns across 7 bases. J was trimmed by 4 bases and V by 4 bases; bases with no gene match: 4. This CDR3 has 14 residues. Germline V gene data show CDR1 as SGHTA and CDR2 as FQGNSA. The CDR3 DNA is TGTGCCAGCAGCTGGGGACAGATATACAATGAGCAGTTCTTC. Protein product: CASSWGQIYNEQFF.

The V gene is TRBV2, the J gene TRBJ1-1; D ambiguous. This CDR3 is 11 amino acids long. CDR1 is SNHLY, CDR2 FYNNEI, per germline. Trimming stripped 0 bases from V and 11 bases from J, with 7 bases between. The CDR3 DNA sequence: TGTGCCAGCAGTGAAGCTGCGTGGGCTTTCTTT. Amino acid sequence: CASSEAAWAFF.

This clone was picked up one time. The chain links TRBV23-1 to TRBJ1-1; the match to TRBD1 covers 7 bases. TRBV23-1 is an ORF for which the function is uncertain. The CDR3 loop spans 15 amino acids. The V segment lost 2 bases and the J segment 0 bases; nucleotides outside the gene matches: 3. CDR3 amino acids: CASSQTTGLNTEAFF. In DNA form, the CDR3 reads TGCGCCAGCAGTCAAACGACAGGGTTGAACACTGAAGCTTTCTTT.

The rearrangement links TRBV11-2 to TRBJ2-7; D is perhaps TRBD2 (5 bases). Germline lookup yields CDR1 SGHAT and CDR2 FQNNGV. V gave up 3 bases and J gave up 2 bases, with 11 bases separating them. The length of the CDR3 is 14 residues. The CDR3 reads CASSFSSTTYEQYF. CDR3 nucleotides: TGTGCCAGCAGCTTCTCTAGCACGACCTACGAGCAGTACTTC. The full variable domain, its missing parts supplied by reference TRBV11-2 and TRBJ2-7, is EAGVAQSPRYKIIEKRQSVAFWCNPISGHATLYWYQQILGQGPKLLIQFQNNGVVDDSQLPKDRFSAERLKGVDSTLKIQPAKLEDSAVYLCASSFSSTTYEQYFGPGTRLTVT.

The J gene is TRBJ1-2, the V gene TRBV5-6; TRBD1 is a possible D gene (6 bases). The germline V and J ends were trimmed by 4 bases and 7 bases, with 14 bases remaining between them. This CDR3 contains 13 residues. CDR1 is SGHDT, CDR2 YYEEEE, per germline. CDR3 nucleotides: TGTGCCAGCAGCCCCAGGAGGGGGGGTGGCTACACCTTC. Residues: CASSPRRGGGYTF.

This clone was seen once. The chain links TRBV14 to TRBJ2-6, with 11 bases identical to TRBD2. The CDR3 is 18 residues long. Germline V gene lookup returns CDR1 SGHDN and CDR2 FVKESK. V was pared by 4 bases and J by 0 bases, with 5 bases of the junction left unmatched. CDR3 residues: CASSPRLAGSSGANVLTF. CDR3 nucleotides: TGTGCCAGCAGCCCCCGACTAGCGGGAAGCTCTGGGGCCAACGTCCTGACTTTC.

The chain combines TRBV28 with TRBJ2-5; 8 nucleotides align to TRBD2. CDR1 is MDHEN and CDR2 is SYDVKM in the germline V gene. The CDR3 consists of 14 residues. The V segment lost 4 bases and the J segment 5 bases; nucleotides outside the gene matches: 6. Here the CDR3 reads CASSSVSGSETQYF. In DNA form, the CDR3 reads TGTGCCAGCAGTTCAGTGAGCGGGAGTGAGACCCAGTACTTC.

This clone was seen once. The chain is built from TRBV7-3 and TRBJ2-3, with D possibly TRBD1 on 6 matching bases. Germline V gene data show CDR1 as SGHTA and CDR2 as FQGTGA. This CDR3 comprises 13 residues. V lost 9 bases to trimming and J lost 0 bases, with 10 bases between them. The CDR3 DNA reads TGTGCCAGTGGGGGCTTAAGCACAGATACGCAGTATTTT. Its translation is CASGGLSTDTQYF.

The genes are TRBV19 and TRBJ1-1, with 9 bases lining up with TRBD1. This CDR3 has 14 amino acids. Trimming removed 5 bases from V and 6 bases from J; junction bases left unmatched: 7. CDR1 is LNHDA and CDR2 is SQIVND in the germline V gene (reference sequence). The CDR3 nucleotides read TGTGCCAGTAGTCCCAGGGACAGGGAGTCTGAAGCTTTCTTT. Translating it yields CASSPRDRESEAFF.